This T cell receptor beta chain was documented in a study of T cell responses to AZD1222 COVID-19 vaccine. The study, taken as a whole, reports: Baseline serology detected seropositivity in only six AZD1222 recipients. Clonal diversity was possibly underestimated, and white British individuals and females predominated among donors. Spike-specific TCR breadth rose after two AZD1222 doses, and depth rose as well. Repertoire collection took place solely once the T cell response had peaked.

The CDR3 is 14 residues long. V lost 6 bases, J lost 3 bases, and 15 bases lay in between. Germline V gives CDR1 SNHLY, CDR2 FYNNEI. Remarks on this clone: What it recognizes is unknown.

Repertoires were generated with immunoSEQ multiplex PCR, while TCRdb's copy carries only in-frame clones and drops some. The sample has under 150,000 clones; approximately 88% are singletons. The TCR was taken from an adult who received the AZD1222 COVID-19 vaccine. The sample in question was peripheral blood, obtained 28 days after the second AZD1222 dose. The rearrangement links TRBV2 to TRBJ2-7, with D maybe TRBD2 (6 bases). The CDR3 reads CASSLSLAVYEQYF. The CDR3 nucleotides read TGTGCCAGCAGCCTAAGCTTAGCGGTCTACGAGCAGTACTTC.